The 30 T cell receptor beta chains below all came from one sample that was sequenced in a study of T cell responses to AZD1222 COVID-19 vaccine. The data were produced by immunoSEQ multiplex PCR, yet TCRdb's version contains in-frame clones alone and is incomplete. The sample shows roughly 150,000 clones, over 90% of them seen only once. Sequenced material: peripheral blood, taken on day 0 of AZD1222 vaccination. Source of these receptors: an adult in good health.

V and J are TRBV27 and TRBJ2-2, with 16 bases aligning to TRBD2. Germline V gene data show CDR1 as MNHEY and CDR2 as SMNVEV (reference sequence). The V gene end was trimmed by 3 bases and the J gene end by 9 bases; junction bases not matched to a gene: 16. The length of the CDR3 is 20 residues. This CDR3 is CASSFSGTSGRERRSRELFF. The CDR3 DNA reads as TGTGCCAGCAGTTTTTCGGGGACTAGCGGGAGGGAGAGGAGGTCGAGGGAGCTGTTTTTT.

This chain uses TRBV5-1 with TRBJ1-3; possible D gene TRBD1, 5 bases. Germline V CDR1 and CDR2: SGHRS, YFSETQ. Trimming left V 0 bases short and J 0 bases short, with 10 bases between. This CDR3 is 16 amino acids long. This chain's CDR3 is CASSLDRRSSGNTIYF. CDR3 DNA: TGCGCCAGCAGCTTGGACAGGAGGAGCTCTGGAAACACCATATATTTT.

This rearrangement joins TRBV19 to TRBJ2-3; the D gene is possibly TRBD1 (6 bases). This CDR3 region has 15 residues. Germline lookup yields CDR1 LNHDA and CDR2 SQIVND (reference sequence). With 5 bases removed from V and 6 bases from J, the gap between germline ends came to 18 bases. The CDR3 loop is CASSSFGGEGDTQYF. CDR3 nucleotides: TGTGCCAGTAGTTCCTTTGGGGGCGAGGGGGATACGCAGTATTTT. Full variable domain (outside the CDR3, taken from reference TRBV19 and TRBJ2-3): DGGITQSPKYLFRKEGQNVTLSCEQNLNHDAMYWYRQDPGQGLRLIYYSQIVNDFQKGDIAEGYSVSREKKESFPLTVTSAQKNPTAFYLCASSSFGGEGDTQYFGPGTRLTVL.

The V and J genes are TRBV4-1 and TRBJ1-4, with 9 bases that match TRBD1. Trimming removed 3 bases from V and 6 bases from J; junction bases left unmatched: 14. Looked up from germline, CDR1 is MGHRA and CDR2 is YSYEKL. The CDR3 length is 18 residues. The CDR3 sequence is CASSQGPGTGNRDEKLFF. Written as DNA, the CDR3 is TGCGCCAGCAGCCAGGGTCCCGGGACAGGGAACAGGGATGAAAAACTGTTTTTT.

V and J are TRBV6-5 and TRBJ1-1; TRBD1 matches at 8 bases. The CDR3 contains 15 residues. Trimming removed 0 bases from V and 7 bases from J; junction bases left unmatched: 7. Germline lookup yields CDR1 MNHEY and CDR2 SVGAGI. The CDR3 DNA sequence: TGTGCCAGCAGTTACTCGGAGACAGGGGAAGGTGAAGCTTTCTTT. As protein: CASSYSETGEGEAFF.

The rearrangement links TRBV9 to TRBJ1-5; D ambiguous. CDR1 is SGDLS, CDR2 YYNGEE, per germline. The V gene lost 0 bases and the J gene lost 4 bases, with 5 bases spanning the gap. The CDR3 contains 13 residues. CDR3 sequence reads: CASSVGINQPQHF. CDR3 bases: TGTGCCAGCAGCGTAGGCATAAATCAGCCCCAGCATTTT.

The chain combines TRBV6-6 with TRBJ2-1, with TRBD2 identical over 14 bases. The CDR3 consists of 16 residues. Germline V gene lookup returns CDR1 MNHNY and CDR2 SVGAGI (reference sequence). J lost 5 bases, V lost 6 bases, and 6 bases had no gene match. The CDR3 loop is CASSGTSGSRHNEQFF. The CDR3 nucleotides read TGTGCCAGCAGCGGGACTAGCGGGAGCCGCCACAATGAGCAGTTCTTC.

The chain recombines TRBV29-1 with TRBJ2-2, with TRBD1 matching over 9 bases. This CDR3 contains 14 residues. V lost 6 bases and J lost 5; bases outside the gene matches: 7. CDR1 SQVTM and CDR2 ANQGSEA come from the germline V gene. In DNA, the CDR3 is TGCAGCGTCACTGGACAGGGGAGGACCGGGGAGCTGTTTTTT. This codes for CSVTGQGRTGELFF.

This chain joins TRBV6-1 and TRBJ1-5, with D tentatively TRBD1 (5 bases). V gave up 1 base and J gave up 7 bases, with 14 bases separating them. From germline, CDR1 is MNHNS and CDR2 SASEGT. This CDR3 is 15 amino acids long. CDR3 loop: CASSEEGAGSQPQHF. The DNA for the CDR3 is TGTGCCAGCAGTGAAGAAGGGGCAGGATCCCAGCCCCAGCATTTT.

The DNA of the CDR3 is TGTGCCAGCAGCCAAGAAGACAGGGATGGCTACACCTTC. It yields the protein CASSQEDRDGYTF. The rearrangement joins TRBV3-1 (or the pseudogene TRBV3-2) to TRBJ1-2; TRBD1 aligns across 7 bases. Germline CDR1 is LGHDT and CDR2 is YNNKEL (reference sequence). The CDR3 has 13 residues. The V segment lost 0 bases and the J segment 6 bases; nucleotides outside the gene matches: 1.

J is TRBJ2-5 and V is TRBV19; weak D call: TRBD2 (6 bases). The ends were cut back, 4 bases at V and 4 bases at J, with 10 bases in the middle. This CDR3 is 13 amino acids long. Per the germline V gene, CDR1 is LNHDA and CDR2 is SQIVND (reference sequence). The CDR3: CASSTRRAETQYF. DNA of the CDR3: TGTGCCAGTAGTACCCGGAGGGCAGAGACCCAGTACTTC.

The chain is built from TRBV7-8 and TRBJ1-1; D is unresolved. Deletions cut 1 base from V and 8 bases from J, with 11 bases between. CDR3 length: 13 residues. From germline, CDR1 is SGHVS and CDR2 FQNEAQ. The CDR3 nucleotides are TGTGCCAGCAGCTTAGGGTCAGTTAGAGAAGCTTTCTTT. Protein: CASSLGSVREAFF.

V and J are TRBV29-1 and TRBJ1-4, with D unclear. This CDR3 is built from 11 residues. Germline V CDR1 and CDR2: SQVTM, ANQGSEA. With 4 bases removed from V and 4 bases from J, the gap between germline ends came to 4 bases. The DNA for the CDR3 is TGCAGCGTTGTGGATAATGAAAAACTGTTTTTT. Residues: CSVVDNEKLFF.

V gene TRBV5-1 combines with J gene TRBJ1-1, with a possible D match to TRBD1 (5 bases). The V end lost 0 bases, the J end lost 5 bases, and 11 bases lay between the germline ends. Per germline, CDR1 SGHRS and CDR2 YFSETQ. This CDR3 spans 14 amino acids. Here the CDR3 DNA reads TGCGCCAGCAGCTTGGTGGGGCGTGAAACTGAAGCTTTCTTT. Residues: CASSLVGRETEAFF.

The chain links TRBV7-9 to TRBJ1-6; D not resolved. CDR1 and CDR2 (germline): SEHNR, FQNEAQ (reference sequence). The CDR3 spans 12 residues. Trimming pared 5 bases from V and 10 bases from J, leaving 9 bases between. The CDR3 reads CASSLDASPLHF. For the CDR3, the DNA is TGTGCCAGCAGCCTGGACGCGTCACCCCTCCACTTT.

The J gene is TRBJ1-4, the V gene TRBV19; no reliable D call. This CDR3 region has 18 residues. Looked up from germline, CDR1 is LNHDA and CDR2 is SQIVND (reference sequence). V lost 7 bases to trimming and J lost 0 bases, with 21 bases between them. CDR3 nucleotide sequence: TGTGCCAGTACCCCCCGCCGGTACAGCGGCCCAACTAATGAAAAACTGTTTTTT. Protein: CASTPRRYSGPTNEKLFF.

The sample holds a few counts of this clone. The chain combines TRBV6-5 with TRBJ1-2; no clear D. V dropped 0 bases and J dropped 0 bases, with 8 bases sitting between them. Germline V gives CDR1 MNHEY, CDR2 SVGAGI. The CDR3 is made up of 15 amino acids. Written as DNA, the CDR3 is TGTGCCAGCAGTTACTCGCGAGAGGCTAACTATGGCTACACCTTC. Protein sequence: CASSYSREANYGYTF.

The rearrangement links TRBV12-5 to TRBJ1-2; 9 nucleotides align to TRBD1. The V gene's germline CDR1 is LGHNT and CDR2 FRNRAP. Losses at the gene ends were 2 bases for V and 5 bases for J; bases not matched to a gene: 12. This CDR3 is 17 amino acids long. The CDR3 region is CASGLNWAGQGGYGYTF. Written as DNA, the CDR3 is TGTGCTAGTGGTTTGAACTGGGCGGGACAGGGAGGATATGGCTACACCTTC.

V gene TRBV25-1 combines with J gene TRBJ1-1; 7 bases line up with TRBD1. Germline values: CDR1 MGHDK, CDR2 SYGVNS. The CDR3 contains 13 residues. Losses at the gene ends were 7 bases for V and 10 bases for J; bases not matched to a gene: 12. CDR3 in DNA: TGTGCCAGCAATTCCCCAGGGGGTGAAGGAGCTTTCTTT. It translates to CASNSPGGEGAFF.

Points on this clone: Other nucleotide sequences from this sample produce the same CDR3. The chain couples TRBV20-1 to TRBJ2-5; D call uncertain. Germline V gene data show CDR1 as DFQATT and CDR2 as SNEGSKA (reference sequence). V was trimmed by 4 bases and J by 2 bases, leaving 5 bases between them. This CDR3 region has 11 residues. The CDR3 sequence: CSATRQETQYF. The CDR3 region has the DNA TGCAGTGCTACCCGACAAGAGACCCAGTACTTC.

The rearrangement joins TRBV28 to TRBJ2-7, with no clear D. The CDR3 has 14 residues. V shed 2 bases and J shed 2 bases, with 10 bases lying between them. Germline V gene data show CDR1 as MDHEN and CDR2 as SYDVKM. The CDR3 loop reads CASSLGFGAYEQYF. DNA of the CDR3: TGTGCCAGCAGTTTAGGGTTTGGGGCCTACGAGCAGTACTTC.

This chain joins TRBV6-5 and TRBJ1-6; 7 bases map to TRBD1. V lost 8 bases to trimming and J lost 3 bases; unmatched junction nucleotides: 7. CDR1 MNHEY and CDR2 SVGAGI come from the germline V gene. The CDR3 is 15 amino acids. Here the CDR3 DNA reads TGTGCCAGCTGGACAGGAGACCTCTATAATTCACCCCTCCACTTT. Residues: CASWTGDLYNSPLHF.

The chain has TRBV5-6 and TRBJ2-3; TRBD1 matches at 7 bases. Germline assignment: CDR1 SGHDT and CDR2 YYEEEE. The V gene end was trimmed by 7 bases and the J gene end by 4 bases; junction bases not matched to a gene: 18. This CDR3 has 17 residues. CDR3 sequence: CASLPLQGGLGADTQYF. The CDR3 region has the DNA TGTGCCAGCTTGCCCCTTCAAGGGGGCCTTGGCGCAGATACGCAGTATTTT.

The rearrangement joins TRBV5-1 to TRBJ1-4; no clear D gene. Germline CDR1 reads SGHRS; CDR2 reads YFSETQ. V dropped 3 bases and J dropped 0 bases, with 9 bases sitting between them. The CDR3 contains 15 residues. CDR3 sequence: CASSSDPATNEKLFF. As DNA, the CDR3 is TGCGCCAGCAGCTCGGACCCCGCAACTAATGAAAAACTGTTTTTT.

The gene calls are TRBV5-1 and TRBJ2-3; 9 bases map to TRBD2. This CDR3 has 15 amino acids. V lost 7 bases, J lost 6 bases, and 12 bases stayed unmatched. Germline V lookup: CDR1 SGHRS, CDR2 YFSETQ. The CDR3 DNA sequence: TGCGCCAGCGGTGCGGGAGCGGGAGGACGGGATACGCAGTATTTT. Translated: CASGAGAGGRDTQYF.

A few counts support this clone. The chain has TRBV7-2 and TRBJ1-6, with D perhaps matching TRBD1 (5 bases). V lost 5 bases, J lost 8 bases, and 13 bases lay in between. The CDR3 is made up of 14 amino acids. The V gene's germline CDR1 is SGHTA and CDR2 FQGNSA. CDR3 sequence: CASSPDWGDSPLHF. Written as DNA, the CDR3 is TGTGCCAGCAGCCCGGACTGGGGGGATTCACCCCTCCACTTT.

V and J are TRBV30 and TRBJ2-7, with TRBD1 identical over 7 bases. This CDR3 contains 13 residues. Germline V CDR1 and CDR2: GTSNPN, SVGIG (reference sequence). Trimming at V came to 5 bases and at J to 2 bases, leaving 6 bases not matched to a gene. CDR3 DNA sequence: TGTGCCTGGGAGGGGCAGGGGGCCTACGAGCAGTACTTC. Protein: CAWEGQGAYEQYF.

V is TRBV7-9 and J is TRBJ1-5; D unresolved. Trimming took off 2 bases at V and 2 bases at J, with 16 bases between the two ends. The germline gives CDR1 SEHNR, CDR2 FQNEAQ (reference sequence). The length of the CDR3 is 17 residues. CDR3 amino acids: CASSLWTPNVGNQPQHF. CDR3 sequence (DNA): TGTGCCAGCAGCTTATGGACCCCTAACGTAGGCAATCAGCCCCAGCATTTT.

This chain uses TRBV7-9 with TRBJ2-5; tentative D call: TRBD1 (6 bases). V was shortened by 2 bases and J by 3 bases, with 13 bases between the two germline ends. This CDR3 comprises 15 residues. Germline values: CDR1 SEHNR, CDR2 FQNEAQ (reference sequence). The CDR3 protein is CASSLRGWVEETQYF. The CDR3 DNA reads TGTGCCAGCAGCTTAAGGGGGTGGGTTGAAGAGACCCAGTACTTC.

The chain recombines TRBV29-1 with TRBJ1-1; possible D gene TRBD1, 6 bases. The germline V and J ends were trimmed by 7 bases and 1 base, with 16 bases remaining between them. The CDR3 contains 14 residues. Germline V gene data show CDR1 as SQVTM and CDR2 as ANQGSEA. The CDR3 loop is CSAHRARENTEAFF. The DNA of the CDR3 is TGCAGCGCTCACAGGGCCCGTGAGAACACTGAAGCTTTCTTT.